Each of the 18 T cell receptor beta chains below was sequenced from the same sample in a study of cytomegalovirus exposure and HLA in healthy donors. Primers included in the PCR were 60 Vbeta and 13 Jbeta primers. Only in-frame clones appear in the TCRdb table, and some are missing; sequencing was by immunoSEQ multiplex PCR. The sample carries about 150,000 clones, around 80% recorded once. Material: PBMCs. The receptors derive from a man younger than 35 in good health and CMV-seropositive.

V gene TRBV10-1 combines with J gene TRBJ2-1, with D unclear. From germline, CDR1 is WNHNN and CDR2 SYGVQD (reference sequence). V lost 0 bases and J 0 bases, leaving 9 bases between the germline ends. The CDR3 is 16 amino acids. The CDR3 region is CASSESRTSSYNEQFF. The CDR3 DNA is TGCGCCAGCAGTGAGTCTCGAACATCCTCCTACAATGAGCAGTTCTTC.

In DNA, the CDR3 is TGTGCCAGCAGCAATCCCCTGACGGGGTCCGGCTCCTACGAGCAGTACTTC. Translating it yields CASSNPLTGSGSYEQYF. The chain has TRBV21-1 and TRBJ2-7; the table gives TRBD2 as D, unverified against the DNA. TRBV21-1 is classified as a pseudogene. The CDR3 runs 17 residues.

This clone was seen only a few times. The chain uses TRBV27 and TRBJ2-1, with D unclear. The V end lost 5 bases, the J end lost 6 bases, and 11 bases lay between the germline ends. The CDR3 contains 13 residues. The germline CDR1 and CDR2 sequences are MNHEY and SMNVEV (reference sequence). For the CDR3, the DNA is TGTGCCAGCAGTAAACAAAATCCCAATGAGCAGTTCTTC. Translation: CASSKQNPNEQFF.

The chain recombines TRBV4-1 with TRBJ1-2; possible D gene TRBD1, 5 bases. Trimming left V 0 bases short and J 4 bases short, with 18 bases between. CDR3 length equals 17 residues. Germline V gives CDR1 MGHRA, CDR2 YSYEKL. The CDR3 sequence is CASSQEFYGASAYGYTF. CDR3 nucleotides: TGCGCCAGCAGCCAAGAATTTTATGGGGCGTCCGCCTATGGCTACACCTTC.

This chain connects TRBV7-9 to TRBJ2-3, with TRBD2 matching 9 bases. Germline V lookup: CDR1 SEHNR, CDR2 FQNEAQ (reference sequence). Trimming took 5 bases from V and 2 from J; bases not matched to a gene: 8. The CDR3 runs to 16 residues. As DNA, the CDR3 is TGTGCCAGCAGCCAGATGGCTAGCGGGGCCACAGATACGCAGTATTTT. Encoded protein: CASSQMASGATDTQYF.

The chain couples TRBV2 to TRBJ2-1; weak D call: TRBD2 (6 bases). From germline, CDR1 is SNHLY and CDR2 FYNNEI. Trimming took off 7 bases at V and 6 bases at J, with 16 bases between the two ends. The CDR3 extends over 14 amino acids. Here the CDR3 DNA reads TGTGCCAGCACACGGGCGGGACCCCTCAATGAGCAGTTCTTC. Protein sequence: CASTRAGPLNEQFF.

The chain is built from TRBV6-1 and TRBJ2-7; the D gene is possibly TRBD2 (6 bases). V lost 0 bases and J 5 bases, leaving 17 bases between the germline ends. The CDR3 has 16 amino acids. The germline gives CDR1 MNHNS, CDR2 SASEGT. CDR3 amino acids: CASSEALGGPGDEQYF. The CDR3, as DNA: TGTGCCAGCAGTGAAGCGCTCGGAGGGCCTGGAGACGAGCAGTACTTC.

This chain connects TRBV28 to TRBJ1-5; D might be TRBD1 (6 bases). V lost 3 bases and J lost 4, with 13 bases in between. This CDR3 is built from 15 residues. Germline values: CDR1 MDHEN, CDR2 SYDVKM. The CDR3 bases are TGTGCCAGCAGTTTTGCAGGGGCGCGGAATCAGCCCCAGCATTTT. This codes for CASSFAGARNQPQHF.

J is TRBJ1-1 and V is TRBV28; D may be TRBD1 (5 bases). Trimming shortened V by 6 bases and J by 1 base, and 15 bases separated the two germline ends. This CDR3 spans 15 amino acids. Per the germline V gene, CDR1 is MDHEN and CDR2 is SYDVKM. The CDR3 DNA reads TGTGCCAGCAGATCTCTGCGCAGGGCGAACACTGAAGCTTTCTTT. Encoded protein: CASRSLRRANTEAFF.

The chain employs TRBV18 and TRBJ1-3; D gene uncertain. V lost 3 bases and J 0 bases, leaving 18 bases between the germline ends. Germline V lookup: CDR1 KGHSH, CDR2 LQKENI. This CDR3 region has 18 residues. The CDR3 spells CASSPFGMFSSSGNTIYF. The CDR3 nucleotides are TGTGCCAGCTCACCGTTCGGTATGTTTTCGAGCTCTGGAAACACCATATATTTT.

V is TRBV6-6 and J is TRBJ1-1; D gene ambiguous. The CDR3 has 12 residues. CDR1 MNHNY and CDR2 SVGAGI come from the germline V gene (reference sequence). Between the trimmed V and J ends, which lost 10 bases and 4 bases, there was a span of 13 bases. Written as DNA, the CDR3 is TGTGCCATCTATTCAGGAGGCACTGAAGCTTTCTTT. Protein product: CAIYSGGTEAFF.

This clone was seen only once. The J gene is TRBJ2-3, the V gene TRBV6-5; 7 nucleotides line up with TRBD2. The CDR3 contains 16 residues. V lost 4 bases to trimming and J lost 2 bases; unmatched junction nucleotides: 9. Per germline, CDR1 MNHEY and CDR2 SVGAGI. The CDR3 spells CASSSSSGFSTDTQYF. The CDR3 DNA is TGTGCCAGCAGTTCCTCTAGCGGTTTTTCCACAGATACGCAGTATTTT.

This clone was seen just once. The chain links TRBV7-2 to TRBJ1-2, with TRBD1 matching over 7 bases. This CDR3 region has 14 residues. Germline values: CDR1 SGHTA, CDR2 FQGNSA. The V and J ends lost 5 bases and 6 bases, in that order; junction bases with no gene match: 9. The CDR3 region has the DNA TGTGCCAGCAGCATCACAGGGGTCTTGGATGGCTACACCTTC. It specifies CASSITGVLDGYTF.

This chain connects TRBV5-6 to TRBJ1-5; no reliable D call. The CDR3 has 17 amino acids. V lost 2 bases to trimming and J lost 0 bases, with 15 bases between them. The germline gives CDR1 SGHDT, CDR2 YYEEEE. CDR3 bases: TGTGCCAGCAGCTTAACCCCGACTCAAGGTAGCAATCAGCCCCAGCATTTT. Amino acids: CASSLTPTQGSNQPQHF.

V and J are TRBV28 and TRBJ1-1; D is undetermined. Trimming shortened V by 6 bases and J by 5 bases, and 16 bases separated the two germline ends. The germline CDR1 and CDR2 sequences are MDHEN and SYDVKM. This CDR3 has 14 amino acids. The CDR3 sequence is CASRGGGFKTEAFF. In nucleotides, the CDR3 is TGTGCCAGCAGGGGAGGTGGGTTTAAAACTGAAGCTTTCTTT.

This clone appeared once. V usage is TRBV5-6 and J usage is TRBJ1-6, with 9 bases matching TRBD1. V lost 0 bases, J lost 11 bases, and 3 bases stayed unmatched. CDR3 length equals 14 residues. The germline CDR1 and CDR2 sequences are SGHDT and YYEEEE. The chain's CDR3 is CASSLGTGVTPLHF. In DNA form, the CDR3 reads TGTGCCAGCAGCTTGGGGACAGGGGTTACACCCCTCCACTTT. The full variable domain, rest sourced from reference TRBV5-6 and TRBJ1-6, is DAGVTQSPTHLIKTRGQQVTLRCSPKSGHDTVSWYQQALGQGPQFIFQYYEEEERQRGNFPDRFSGHQFPNYSSELNVNALLLGDSALYLCASSLGTGVTPLHFGNGTRLTVT.

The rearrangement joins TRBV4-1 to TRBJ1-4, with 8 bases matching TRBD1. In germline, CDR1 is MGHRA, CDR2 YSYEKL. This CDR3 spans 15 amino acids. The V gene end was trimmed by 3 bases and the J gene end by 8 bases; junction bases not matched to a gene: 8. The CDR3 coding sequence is TGCGCCAGCAGCCAGCCAGGACAGGGTCGCGAAAAACTGTTTTTT. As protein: CASSQPGQGREKLFF.

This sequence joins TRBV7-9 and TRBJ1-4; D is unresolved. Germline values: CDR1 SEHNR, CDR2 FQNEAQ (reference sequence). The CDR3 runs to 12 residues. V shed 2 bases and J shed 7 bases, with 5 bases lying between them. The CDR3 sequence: CASSLSVEKLFF. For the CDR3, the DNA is TGTGCCAGCAGCTTATCAGTTGAAAAACTGTTTTTT. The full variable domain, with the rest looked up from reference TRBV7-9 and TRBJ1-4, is DTGVSQNPRHKITKRGQNVTFRCDPISEHNRLYWYRQTLGQGPEFLTYFQNEAQLEKSRLLSDRFSAERPKGSFSTLEIQRTEQGDSAMYLCASSLSVEKLFFGSGTQLSVL.